The 21 T cell receptor beta chains listed next were all sequenced from one sample in a study of cytomegalovirus exposure and HLA in healthy donors. Libraries were prepared by immunoSEQ multiplex PCR; TCRdb keeps only in-frame clonotypes and omits some of them. The sample contains 150,000 to 170,000 clones, approximately 86% of which appear only once. Sequenced: PBMCs. Receptors originate from a human donor in good health.

The genes are TRBV7-3 and TRBJ2-1; the match to TRBD2 covers 7 bases. This CDR3 spans 19 amino acids. Looked up from germline, CDR1 is SGHTA and CDR2 is FQGTGA. With V trimmed by 0 bases and J by 5 bases, 16 bases remained unmatched. The CDR3 reads CASSLTPWTGGRIHNEQFF. CDR3 nucleotide sequence: TGTGCCAGCAGCTTAACCCCTTGGACCGGCGGGAGAATCCACAATGAGCAGTTCTTC. Complete variable domain (other parts from reference TRBV7-3 and TRBJ2-1): GAGVSQTPSNKVTEKGKYVELRCDPISGHTALYWYRQSLGQGPEFLIYFQGTGAADDSGLPNDRFFAVRPEGSVSTLKIQRTERGDSAVYLCASSLTPWTGGRIHNEQFFGPGTRLTVL.

The chain recombines TRBV5-5 with TRBJ1-2, with 7 positions matching TRBD1. The CDR3 totals 12 residues. Germline values: CDR1 SGHKS, CDR2 YYEKEE (reference sequence). The trim removed 4 bases at V and 5 bases at J, leaving 2 bases unmatched. The CDR3 DNA sequence: TGTGCCAGCAGCAGGGACAGTTATGGCTACACCTTC. It yields the protein CASSRDSYGYTF.

This chain joins TRBV6-1 and TRBJ2-1, with TRBD2 matching 7 bases. Trimming took 1 base from V and 11 from J; bases not matched to a gene: 5. The germline gives CDR1 MNHNS, CDR2 SASEGT. There are 13 residues in the CDR3. CDR3 sequence (DNA): TGTGCCAGCAGTGAAGGATACGGGGGGAAGCAGTTCTTC. Protein: CASSEGYGGKQFF.

This sequence joins TRBV6-1 and TRBJ2-7; no definite D call. The V gene's germline CDR1 is MNHNS and CDR2 SASEGT. Trimming pared 1 base from V and 7 bases from J, leaving 8 bases between. The CDR3 is 12 residues long. In DNA, the CDR3 is TGTGCCAGCAGTGAAGATTGGCGGGAGCAGTACTTC. As protein: CASSEDWREQYF.

CDR3 sequence (DNA): TGTGCCAGCAGCATACAGGGGCACAAAGAGACCCAGTACTTC. Its translation is CASSIQGHKETQYF. The chain links TRBV21-1 to TRBJ2-5; the D call TRBD1 from the table was never checked on the DNA. TRBV21-1 is labeled a pseudogene. The CDR3 is made up of 14 amino acids.

This chain joins TRBV27 and TRBJ2-3; D not resolved. Germline CDR1 is MNHEY and CDR2 is SMNVEV (reference sequence). Trimming removed 4 bases at V and 2 bases at J, with 4 bases between. The CDR3 runs 12 residues. CDR3: CASSCDTDTQYF. The CDR3 DNA reads TGTGCCAGCAGTTGCGACACAGATACGCAGTATTTT.

The chain has TRBV7-2 and TRBJ2-1; D unclear. The V end was cut by 5 bases, the J end by 7 bases, with 9 bases between. CDR3 length: 12 residues. Per germline, CDR1 SGHTA and CDR2 FQGNSA. The CDR3 here is CASSPRRNEQFF. In nucleotides, the CDR3 is TGTGCCAGCAGCCCCCGTCGGAATGAGCAGTTCTTC.

V gene TRBV2 combines with J gene TRBJ1-1; D might be TRBD1 (6 bases). Germline lookup yields CDR1 SNHLY and CDR2 FYNNEI. The CDR3 covers 14 residues. The V gene lost 4 bases and the J gene lost 3 bases, with 12 bases spanning the gap. The CDR3 region is CASSVEGGDTEAFF. As DNA, the CDR3 is TGTGCCAGCAGTGTGGAGGGGGGGGACACTGAAGCTTTCTTT.

The J gene is TRBJ2-3, the V gene TRBV13; D is undetermined. Germline loops: CDR1 PRHDT, CDR2 FYEKMQ (reference sequence). The CDR3 extends over 12 amino acids. Deletions cut 3 bases from V and 8 bases from J, with 9 bases between. CDR3 residues: CASSLRRGTQYF. In nucleotides, the CDR3 is TGTGCCAGCAGCTTGAGGAGAGGTACGCAGTATTTT. The variable domain in full, completed from reference TRBV13 and TRBJ2-3, reads AAGVIQSPRHLIKEKRETATLKCYPIPRHDTVYWYQQGPGQDPQFLISFYEKMQSDKGSIPDRFSAQQFSDYHSELNMSSLELGDSALYFCASSLRRGTQYFGPGTRLTVL.

This chain joins TRBV5-1 and TRBJ2-7; D is unresolved. The V gene's germline CDR1 is SGHRS and CDR2 YFSETQ. V was pared by 4 bases and J by 7 bases, with 18 bases between. The CDR3 consists of 14 residues. In DNA form, the CDR3 reads TGCGCCAGCAGCCCCGGAGATTTTGTACGTGAGCAGTACTTC. Translated, it gives CASSPGDFVREQYF. Filled out from reference TRBV5-1 and TRBJ2-7, the complete variable domain reads KAGVTQTPRYLIKTRGQQVTLSCSPISGHRSVSWYQQTPGQGLQFLFEYFSETQRNKGNFPGRFSGRQFSNSRSEMNVSTLELGDSALYLCASSPGDFVREQYFGPGTRLTVT.

This clone was counted a few times. CDR3 DNA: TGTGCCAGCAAAGACAGACCTCTAAGCAATCAGCCCCAGCATTTT. This encodes CASKDRPLSNQPQHF. The rearrangement uses TRBV6-5 and TRBJ1-5; the D gene is possibly TRBD1 (5 bases). Germline lookup yields CDR1 MNHEY and CDR2 SVGAGI. The CDR3 is 15 amino acids. Trimming took 7 bases from V and 1 from J, leaving 14 bases between them.

Only one count was recorded for this clone. The V and J genes are TRBV7-9 and TRBJ2-7; 9 positions agree with TRBD1. V lost 5 bases to trimming and J lost 7 bases; unmatched junction nucleotides: 9. This CDR3 contains 14 residues. The germline V gene has CDR1 SEHNR and CDR2 FQNEAQ (reference sequence). The CDR3, as DNA: TGTGCCAGCAGCCCCTACAGGGGGCTGGGGGAGCAGTACTTC. Amino acids: CASSPYRGLGEQYF.

The rearrangement uses TRBV5-1 and TRBJ2-3, with a weak D call TRBD2 (6 bases). V was clipped by 4 bases and J by 1 base, with 13 bases between them. Germline CDR1 and CDR2: SGHRS and YFSETQ. CDR3 length: 15 amino acids. The CDR3 loop reads CASSPWTGGTDTQYF. As DNA, the CDR3 is TGCGCCAGCAGCCCATGGACGGGAGGCACAGATACGCAGTATTTT.

This chain joins TRBV28 and TRBJ1-5; D remains ambiguous. The ends were cut back, 4 bases at V and 7 bases at J, with 14 bases in the middle. The CDR3 sequence is 14 residues long. In germline, CDR1 is MDHEN, CDR2 SYDVKM. The CDR3 nucleotides are TGTGCCAGCAGTTCCCTCAGCGGGAGGCAGCCCCAGCATTTT. Translation gives CASSSLSGRQPQHF.

V is TRBV5-1 and J is TRBJ2-5; D not resolved. CDR1 is SGHRS and CDR2 is YFSETQ in the germline V gene. V was clipped by 0 bases and J by 4 bases, with 10 bases between them. The CDR3 has 14 residues. CDR3 sequence reads: CASSLAGSGETQYF. CDR3 in DNA: TGCGCCAGCAGCTTGGCCGGGTCTGGAGAGACCCAGTACTTC.

The CDR3 sequence is CASRTGSDYEQYF. In DNA, the CDR3 is TGTGCAAGTAGGACAGGGAGCGACTACGAGCAGTACTTC. The gene calls are TRBV12-2 and TRBJ2-7; no check of the table's D call, TRBD1, against the DNA was made. TRBV12-2 is a documented pseudogene. This CDR3 is built from 13 residues.

The V gene is TRBV18, the J gene TRBJ1-1, with D unclear. V was shortened by 5 bases and J by 1 base, with 8 bases between the two germline ends. Germline values: CDR1 KGHSH, CDR2 LQKENI. The CDR3 extends over 13 amino acids. The CDR3 sequence is CASSGWRNTEAFF. The CDR3 region has the DNA TGTGCCAGCTCAGGATGGAGGAACACTGAAGCTTTCTTT.

This clone has at least ten counts. V and J are TRBV14 and TRBJ2-7; 11 bases match TRBD2. This CDR3 region has 15 residues. Germline-derived CDR1 and CDR2 are SGHDN and FVKESK. V lost 3 bases and J lost 3; bases outside the gene matches: 4. Here the CDR3 DNA reads TGTGCCAGCAGCCACTTGACTAGCGGGGTCTACGAGCAGTACTTC. This translates into CASSHLTSGVYEQYF.

The chain uses TRBV5-1 and TRBJ2-1, with D possibly matching TRBD1 (6 bases). Germline V gives CDR1 SGHRS, CDR2 YFSETQ. The CDR3 is 19 residues long. V was cut by 3 bases and J by 4 bases, with 26 bases left in between. The chain's CDR3 is CASSWLRDIGRSEYNEQFF. CDR3 sequence (DNA): TGCGCCAGCAGCTGGCTCCGGGACATCGGGCGGTCCGAGTACAATGAGCAGTTCTTC.

The chain recombines TRBV6-1 with TRBJ1-2; no clear D. Trimming left V 2 bases short and J 2 bases short, with 6 bases between. The CDR3 runs to 13 residues. Per germline, CDR1 MNHNS and CDR2 SASEGT. The CDR3 DNA reads as TGTGCCAGCAGTGAACCCAGAAACTATGGCTACACCTTC. The encoded protein is CASSEPRNYGYTF.

The V gene is TRBV15, the J gene TRBJ2-3; TRBD2 might be the D (5 bases). Trimming cost V 1 base and J 3 bases, with 11 bases left between them. CDR1 is LNHNV, CDR2 YYDKDF, per germline (reference sequence). The CDR3 has 15 residues. The CDR3: CATSRVFRDTDTQYF. Here the CDR3 DNA reads TGTGCCACCAGCAGAGTGTTTCGGGATACAGATACGCAGTATTTT. The whole variable domain, remainder taken from reference TRBV15 and TRBJ2-3, is DAMVIQNPRYQVTQFGKPVTLSCSQTLNHNVMYWYQQKSSQAPKLLFHYYDKDFNNEADTPDNFQSRRPNTSFCFLDIRSPGLGDTAMYLCATSRVFRDTDTQYFGPGTRLTVL.